The TCR beta chain under discussion was sequenced for a study of blood T cell repertoires in COVID-19. Germline lookup yields CDR1 LNHDA and CDR2 SQIVND (reference sequence). This CDR3 contains 14 residues. V gave up 4 bases and J gave up 6 bases; unmatched junction bases: 6. The protocol was immunoSEQ multiplex PCR, while the TCRdb copy is restricted to in-frame clones and leaves out a portion. The sample carries nearly 60,000 clones, more than 75% recorded once. The sequence was obtained from a middle-aged man with active COVID-19. The chain couples TRBV19 to TRBJ2-1; TRBD2 agrees at 7 bases. Sequencing used peripheral blood. CDR3 loop: CASSTGLGSNEQFF. CDR3 DNA: TGTGCCAGTAGTACCGGACTAGGTTCCAATGAGCAGTTCTTC.